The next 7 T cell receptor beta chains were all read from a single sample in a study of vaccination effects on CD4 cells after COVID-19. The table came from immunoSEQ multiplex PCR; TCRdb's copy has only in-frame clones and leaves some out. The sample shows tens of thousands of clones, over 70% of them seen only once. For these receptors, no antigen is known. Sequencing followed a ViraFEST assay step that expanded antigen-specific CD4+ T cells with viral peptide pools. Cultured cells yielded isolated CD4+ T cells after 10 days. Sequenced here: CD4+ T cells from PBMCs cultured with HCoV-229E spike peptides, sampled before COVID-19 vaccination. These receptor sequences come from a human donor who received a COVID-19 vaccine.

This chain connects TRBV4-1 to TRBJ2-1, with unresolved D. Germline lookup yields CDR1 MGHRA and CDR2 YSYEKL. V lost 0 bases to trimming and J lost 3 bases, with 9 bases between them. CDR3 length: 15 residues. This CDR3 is CASSQDGGHYNEQFF. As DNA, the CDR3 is TGCGCCAGCAGCCAAGACGGCGGCCACTACAATGAGCAGTTCTTC.

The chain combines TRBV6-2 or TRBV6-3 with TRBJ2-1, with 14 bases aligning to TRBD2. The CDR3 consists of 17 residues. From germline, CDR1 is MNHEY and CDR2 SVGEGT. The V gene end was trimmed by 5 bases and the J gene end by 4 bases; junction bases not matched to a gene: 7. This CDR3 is CASSSQRTSGGYNEQFF. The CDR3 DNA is TGTGCCAGCAGTAGCCAAAGGACTAGCGGGGGGTACAATGAGCAGTTCTTC.

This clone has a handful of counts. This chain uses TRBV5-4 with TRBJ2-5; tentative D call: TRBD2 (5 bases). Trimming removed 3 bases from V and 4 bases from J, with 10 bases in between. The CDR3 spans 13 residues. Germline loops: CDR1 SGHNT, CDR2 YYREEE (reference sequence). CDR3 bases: TGTGCCAGCAGCTGGGATCGGGGAGAGACCCAGTACTTC. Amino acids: CASSWDRGETQYF.

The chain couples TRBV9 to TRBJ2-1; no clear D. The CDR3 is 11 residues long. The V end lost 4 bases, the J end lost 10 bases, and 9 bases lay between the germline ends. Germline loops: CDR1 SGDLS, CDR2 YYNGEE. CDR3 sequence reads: CASSPLREQFF. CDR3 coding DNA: TGTGCCAGCAGCCCTCTCCGGGAGCAGTTCTTC. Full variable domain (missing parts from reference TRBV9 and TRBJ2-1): DSGVTQTPKHLITATGQRVTLRCSPRSGDLSVYWYQQSLDQGLQFLIQYYNGEERAKGNILERFSAQQFPDLHSELNLSSLELGDSALYFCASSPLREQFFGPGTRLTVL.

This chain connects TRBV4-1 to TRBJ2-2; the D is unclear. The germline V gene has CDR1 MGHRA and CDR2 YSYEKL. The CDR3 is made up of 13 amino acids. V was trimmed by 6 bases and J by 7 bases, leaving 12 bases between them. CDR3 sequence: CASRQIGHGELFF. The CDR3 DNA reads TGCGCCAGCAGGCAAATAGGGCACGGGGAGCTGTTTTTT.

The CDR3 here is CASSLGQGLNQPQHF. The CDR3 DNA is TGCGCCAGCAGCTTGGGACAGGGGTTGAATCAGCCCCAGCATTTT. The V call is TRBV5-1, the J call TRBJ1-5; 8 bases are shared with TRBD1. This CDR3 comprises 15 residues. Germline V gene data show CDR1 as SGHRS and CDR2 as YFSETQ. Trimming took 0 bases from V and 4 from J; bases not matched to a gene: 3.

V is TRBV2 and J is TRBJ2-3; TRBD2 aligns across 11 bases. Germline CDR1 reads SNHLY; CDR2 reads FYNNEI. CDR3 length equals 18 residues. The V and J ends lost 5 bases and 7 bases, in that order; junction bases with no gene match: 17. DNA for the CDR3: TGTGCCAGCAGTACTAGCGGGGGTGCAAATAATAGACCTAATACGCAGTATTTT. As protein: CASSTSGGANNRPNTQYF.